The clone carrying this TCR beta chain occurred a few times. As originally analysed: Reference gene primers were amplified, and this amplification served to estimate nucleated cell counts. TCRdb keeps only in-frame clones here, not all; method: immunoSEQ multiplex PCR. The D gene and trimming were derived from the DNA, and the V and J assignments and clone size from that table. The repertoire includes roughly 150,000 clones, about 79% of them detected once, and 9% to 10% sits in the top ten. These data are taken from a study of blood T cell repertoires in COVID-19. Overall study context: Acute and convalescent COVID-19 samples came from the United States, Italy and Spain. The cDNA or gDNA used as material had been derived from T cells, B-cell-depleted T cells, or PBMCs.

Germline V gene data show CDR1 as SGHAT and CDR2 as FQDESV (reference sequence). This CDR3 is 15 amino acids long. V was pared by 2 bases and J by 2 bases, with 5 bases of the junction left unmatched. This rearrangement joins TRBV11-1 to TRBJ2-5; the match to TRBD1 covers 7 bases. The receptor was isolated from a woman between 50 and 59 years old with acute or convalescent COVID-19. Sample: peripheral blood. The chain's CDR3 is CASSLNGDRQETQYF. CDR3 nucleotides: TGTGCCAGCAGCTTAAATGGGGACAGACAAGAGACCCAGTACTTC.